These 17 T cell receptor beta chains share one sample of origin, sequenced in a study of OX40 agonist ivuxolimab in advanced cancers. Some clones are missing from TCRdb's copy, which holds only in-frame ones; the method was immunoSEQ multiplex PCR. The sample consists of some 65,000 clones, about nine tenths of them appearing once. The specimen comprised CD4+ or CD8+ T cells sorted from blood, sampled in a trial of the OX40 agonist ivuxolimab. The receptors shown here come from an adult with an advanced solid tumor such as melanoma, head and neck, liver or kidney cancer.

The chain links TRBV9 to TRBJ2-7, with D maybe TRBD1 (5 bases). The germline V and J ends were trimmed by 0 bases and 3 bases, with 10 bases remaining between them. CDR3 length: 14 residues. The germline CDR1 and CDR2 sequences are SGDLS and YYNGEE. For the CDR3, the DNA is TGTGCCAGCAGCGTAGATGGCAGGGTCTACGAGCAGTACTTC. This encodes CASSVDGRVYEQYF.

This clone was detected once. The chain links TRBV6-5 to TRBJ1-1, with 7 nucleotides matching TRBD1. This CDR3 is 14 amino acids long. Trimming took 4 bases from V and 7 from J; bases not matched to a gene: 9. CDR1 MNHEY and CDR2 SVGAGI come from the germline V gene. Here the CDR3 reads CASSSGTVDYEAFF. Written as DNA, the CDR3 is TGTGCCAGCAGTTCCGGGACAGTTGATTATGAAGCTTTCTTT.

The rearrangement joins TRBV5-5 to TRBJ1-6; D ambiguous. There are 16 residues in the CDR3. V was cut by 0 bases and J by 6 bases, with 13 bases left in between. Germline values: CDR1 SGHKS, CDR2 YYEKEE (reference sequence). The CDR3 sequence is CASSLAFGGLNSPLHF. In DNA form, the CDR3 reads TGTGCCAGCAGCTTGGCGTTTGGAGGGCTTAATTCACCCCTCCACTTT.

The gene calls are TRBV5-1 and TRBJ1-4, with D possibly TRBD1 on 5 matching bases. Trimming took 2 bases from V and 8 from J, leaving 16 bases between them. The V gene's germline CDR1 is SGHRS and CDR2 YFSETQ. The CDR3 has 15 amino acids. CDR3 loop: CASSLTRALGEKLFF. The CDR3 bases are TGCGCCAGCAGCTTAACCAGGGCCCTGGGGGAAAAACTGTTTTTT.

This clone was found a few times. V usage is TRBV9 and J usage is TRBJ1-1, with no clear D. The V end lost 0 bases, the J end lost 4 bases, and 7 bases lay between the germline ends. This CDR3 contains 13 residues. Germline V lookup: CDR1 SGDLS, CDR2 YYNGEE. DNA for the CDR3: TGTGCCAGCAGCGTAGGAGGTACCACTGAAGCTTTCTTT. It is translated as CASSVGGTTEAFF.

The chain links TRBV6-5 to TRBJ1-1, with a weak D call TRBD1 (6 bases). Germline V gene data show CDR1 as MNHEY and CDR2 as SVGAGI. V was cut by 6 bases and J by 4 bases, with 18 bases left in between. The CDR3 consists of 15 residues. The CDR3 here is CASRARGGGGTEAFF. CDR3 DNA: TGTGCCAGCAGGGCAAGGGGAGGAGGGGGCACTGAAGCTTTCTTT.

J is TRBJ1-1 and V is TRBV7-2, with no clear D. Trimming removed 5 bases at V and 10 bases at J, with 11 bases between. CDR3 length: 11 residues. Germline V CDR1 and CDR2: SGHTA, FQGNSA. The CDR3 sequence is CASSPDVGAFF. CDR3 DNA: TGTGCCAGCAGCCCCGATGTAGGAGCTTTCTTT.

This rearrangement joins TRBV7-2 to TRBJ2-2; 12 bases match TRBD2. This CDR3 is 16 amino acids long. The germline V gene encodes CDR1 SGHTA and CDR2 FQGNSA. Trimming removed 1 base from V and 6 bases from J; junction bases left unmatched: 3. In DNA form, the CDR3 reads TGTGCCAGCAGCTTAGGGCTAGCGGGGGGGCCCGGGGAGCTGTTTTTT. It encodes CASSLGLAGGPGELFF. Drawing the rest from reference TRBV7-2 and TRBJ2-2, the complete variable domain is GAGVSQSPSNKVTEKGKDVELRCDPISGHTALYWYRQSLGQGLEFLIYFQGNSAPDKSGLPSDRFSAERTGGSVSTLTIQRTQQEDSAVYLCASSLGLAGGPGELFFGEGSRLTVL.

This chain uses TRBV7-9 with TRBJ1-1; D is ambiguous. CDR3 length: 11 amino acids. The V gene lost 5 bases and the J gene lost 10 bases, with 11 bases spanning the gap. CDR1 is SEHNR and CDR2 is FQNEAQ in the germline V gene (reference sequence). CDR3 DNA sequence: TGTGCCAGCAGCCACGGGGTCGGAGCTTTCTTT. Amino acids: CASSHGVGAFF.

This clone has a single count. V and J are TRBV7-9 and TRBJ2-3; D is perhaps TRBD2 (5 bases). Germline-derived CDR1 and CDR2 are SEHNR and FQNEAQ (reference sequence). There are 15 residues in the CDR3. V was pared by 5 bases and J by 3 bases, with 15 bases between. This CDR3 is CASSARGMGTDTQYF. In DNA form, the CDR3 reads TGTGCCAGCAGCGCCAGAGGGATGGGAACAGATACGCAGTATTTT.

The genes are TRBV5-8 and TRBJ1-6, with unresolved D. The V gene lost 2 bases and the J gene lost 10 bases, with 13 bases spanning the gap. The CDR3 runs to 14 residues. Germline lookup yields CDR1 SGHTS and CDR2 YDEGEE. In DNA, the CDR3 is TGTGCCAGCAGCTTCCTAGGAAGCAACTCACCCCTCCACTTT. Protein sequence: CASSFLGSNSPLHF.

The DNA for the CDR3 is TGCGCCAGCAGCTTGGATAGGGGGAGGACTGAAGCTTTCTTT. It encodes CASSLDRGRTEAFF. The J gene is TRBJ1-1, the V gene TRBV5-1; maybe TRBD1 (6 bases). This CDR3 spans 14 amino acids. Germline V lookup: CDR1 SGHRS, CDR2 YFSETQ. Trimming removed 0 bases at V and 5 bases at J, with 11 bases between. Supplemented by reference TRBV5-1 and TRBJ1-1, the full variable domain reads KAGVTQTPRYLIKTRGQQVTLSCSPISGHRSVSWYQQTPGQGLQFLFEYFSETQRNKGNFPGRFSGRQFSNSRSEMNVSTLELGDSALYLCASSLDRGRTEAFFGQGTRLTVV.

The chain is built from TRBV11-3 and TRBJ2-5; no clear D. In germline, CDR1 is SGHNT, CDR2 YENEEA. V lost 0 bases, J lost 1 base, and 9 bases lay in between. This CDR3 is 15 amino acids long. CDR3 sequence reads: CASSLDGRFQETQYF. The CDR3 bases are TGTGCCAGCAGCTTAGACGGGCGATTCCAAGAGACCCAGTACTTC.

The chain combines TRBV7-9 with TRBJ2-2; D perhaps matches TRBD1 (6 bases). Germline V gives CDR1 SEHNR, CDR2 FQNEAQ (reference sequence). V shed 5 bases and J shed 2 bases, with 9 bases lying between them. The CDR3 runs 14 residues. CDR3 nucleotides: TGTGCCAGCAGCACACAGGGAAACACCGGGGAGCTGTTTTTT. Protein sequence: CASSTQGNTGELFF. The entire variable domain, with the rest obtained from reference TRBV7-9 and TRBJ2-2, is as follows: DTGVSQNPRHKITKRGQNVTFRCDPISEHNRLYWYRQTLGQGPEFLTYFQNEAQLEKSRLLSDRFSAERPKGSFSTLEIQRTEQGDSAMYLCASSTQGNTGELFFGEGSRLTVL.

In nucleotides, the CDR3 is TGTGCCAGCAGCCTGGCCGGGGGGACAAACACCGGGGAGCTGTTTTTT. Translation gives CASSLAGGTNTGELFF. The chain links TRBV7-8 to TRBJ2-2, with a weak D call TRBD2 (7 bases). Germline assignment: CDR1 SGHVS and CDR2 FQNEAQ. Trimming shortened V by 5 bases and J by 2 bases, and 15 bases separated the two germline ends. The CDR3 runs to 16 residues.

V gene TRBV6-5 combines with J gene TRBJ2-4; possible D gene TRBD2, 6 bases. Between the trimmed V and J ends, which lost 2 bases and 9 bases, there was a span of 14 bases. Germline V gene data show CDR1 as MNHEY and CDR2 as SVGAGI. This CDR3 is built from 14 residues. CDR3 amino acids: CASSYGTGKGIQYF. CDR3 coding DNA: TGTGCCAGCAGTTACGGGACTGGGAAAGGCATTCAGTACTTC.

The genes are TRBV7-2 and TRBJ2-5; D perhaps matches TRBD1 (6 bases). V was trimmed by 5 bases and J by 3 bases, leaving 13 bases between them. CDR3 length: 14 residues. The germline V gene has CDR1 SGHTA and CDR2 FQGNSA. The CDR3 loop reads CASSQQGREETQYF. The CDR3 coding sequence is TGTGCCAGCAGCCAACAGGGACGGGAAGAGACCCAGTACTTC. The complete variable domain, with remaining parts taken from reference TRBV7-2 and TRBJ2-5, reads GAGVSQSPSNKVTEKGKDVELRCDPISGHTALYWYRQSLGQGLEFLIYFQGNSAPDKSGLPSDRFSAERTGGSVSTLTIQRTQQEDSAVYLCASSQQGREETQYFGPGTRLLVL.